These 10 T cell receptor beta chains originate from one sample sequenced in a study of blood T cell repertoires in COVID-19. Assay used: immunoSEQ multiplex PCR; TCRdb lists only in-frame clones, some missing. This sample has approximately 130,000 clones, with approximately 86% found just once. Sequenced input: peripheral blood. These receptors were collected from a woman aged 45-60 years who had recovered from COVID-19.

The gene calls are TRBV4-1 and TRBJ1-5, with D possibly matching TRBD1 (6 bases). CDR1 and CDR2 from the germline V gene are MGHRA and YSYEKL. The CDR3 is 15 amino acids. Between the trimmed V and J ends, which lost 4 bases and 1 base, there was a span of 11 bases. DNA of the CDR3: TGCGCCAGCAGCCTTTCGACAGGAAGCAATCAGCCCCAGCATTTT. As protein: CASSLSTGSNQPQHF.

This chain connects TRBV7-2 to TRBJ2-1, with a possible D match to TRBD2 (5 bases). This CDR3 comprises 15 residues. Per germline, CDR1 SGHTA and CDR2 FQGNSA. The germline V and J ends were trimmed by 2 bases and 5 bases, with 13 bases remaining between them. CDR3 sequence reads: CASSLTRAINNEQFF. The CDR3 nucleotides are TGTGCCAGCAGCTTAACTAGGGCCATTAACAATGAGCAGTTCTTC.

This clone was detected only a few times. V is TRBV6-1 and J is TRBJ2-4; TRBD2 matches 16 bases. CDR1 and CDR2 (germline): MNHNS, SASEGT. The CDR3 has 18 amino acids. V was clipped by 2 bases and J by 5 bases; unmatched bases: 6. The CDR3 loop reads CASSELGLAGGIQNIQYF. The CDR3 coding sequence is TGTGCCAGCAGTGAATTGGGACTAGCGGGAGGGATCCAAAACATTCAGTACTTC.

This clone was seen just once. The V call is TRBV5-5, the J call TRBJ2-3, with 9 bases lining up with TRBD2. Germline V gives CDR1 SGHKS, CDR2 YYEKEE (reference sequence). The CDR3 runs to 17 residues. The V gene end was trimmed by 0 bases and the J gene end by 1 base; junction bases not matched to a gene: 6. CDR3 region: CASSLVVLAGGTDTQYF. DNA for the CDR3: TGTGCCAGCAGCTTGGTAGTATTAGCGGGAGGCACAGATACGCAGTATTTT.

The chain combines TRBV5-8 with TRBJ1-5; D perhaps matches TRBD1 (5 bases). V was pared by 0 bases and J by 9 bases, with 13 bases between. Germline assignment: CDR1 SGHTS and CDR2 YDEGEE. The length of the CDR3 is 14 residues. CDR3 sequence: CASSLAEGRMPQHF. The CDR3 DNA follows: TGTGCCAGCAGCTTGGCGGAGGGGAGGATGCCCCAGCATTTT.

The rearrangement links TRBV6-5 to TRBJ2-1, with D unresolved. Per the germline V gene, CDR1 is MNHEY and CDR2 is SVGAGI. Trimming took off 2 bases at V and 0 bases at J, with 11 bases between the two ends. There are 16 residues in the CDR3. DNA of the CDR3: TGTGCCAGCAGTTACACAGCCACCAGCTCCTACAATGAGCAGTTCTTC. Translating it yields CASSYTATSSYNEQFF.

This clone was recorded only once. This rearrangement joins TRBV19 to TRBJ2-5; D is possibly TRBD1 (6 bases). This CDR3 region has 14 residues. The V end was cut by 5 bases, the J end by 1 base, with 11 bases between. Per germline, CDR1 LNHDA and CDR2 SQIVND (reference sequence). CDR3 in amino acids: CASSPGQSQETQYF. The CDR3 DNA reads TGTGCCAGTAGTCCCGGACAGAGCCAAGAGACCCAGTACTTC.

The chain uses TRBV10-3 and TRBJ2-7; TRBD2 agrees at 11 bases. The V gene's germline CDR1 is ENHRY and CDR2 SYGVKD. V was clipped by 1 base and J by 3 bases; unmatched bases: 2. This CDR3 is built from 15 residues. The CDR3 DNA reads TGTGCCATCAGTGAGTTAGCGGGAGGGCTCTACGAGCAGTACTTC. Translated: CAISELAGGLYEQYF.

The chain recombines TRBV4-3 with TRBJ2-1; 12 bases are shared with TRBD2. Germline CDR1 reads LGHNA; CDR2 reads YSLEER. The CDR3 is made up of 17 amino acids. Losses at the gene ends were 3 bases for V and 6 bases for J; bases not matched to a gene: 9. CDR3 residues: CASSQGPTSGRINEQFF. CDR3 DNA: TGCGCCAGCAGCCAGGGACCGACTAGCGGGAGAATCAATGAGCAGTTCTTC.

The genes are TRBV15 and TRBJ2-5; TRBD2 aligns across 8 bases. The V gene end was trimmed by 10 bases and the J gene end by 5 bases; junction bases not matched to a gene: 6. The CDR3 extends over 12 amino acids. From germline, CDR1 is LNHNV and CDR2 YYDKDF (reference sequence). The CDR3 spells CAIGTGGETQYF. The CDR3 nucleotides are TGTGCCATCGGGACGGGAGGGGAGACCCAGTACTTC.